Below are 8 T cell receptor beta chains sequenced from a single sample in a study of T cells in Graves' hyperthyroidism and ophthalmopathy. RNA transcripts provided the source from which TCR beta CDR3 regions were amplified. HTBI primers were used for first-round RT-PCR of the TCR CDR3. Each CDR3 protein is one row after TCRdb ran MiXCR on the multiplex PCR reads. The data hold under 400,000 distinct CDR3 sequences, with roughly 20% observed a single time. Sequences were obtained from blood. All receptors derive from a woman between 50 and 59 years old with Graves' hyperthyroidism.

There are many counts of this clonotype. The rearrangement joins TRBV3-1 to TRBJ2-1; no reliable D call. The CDR3 is made up of 12 amino acids. V gave up 3 bases and J gave up 5 bases, with 5 bases separating them. Germline V gene data show CDR1 as LGHDT and CDR2 as YNNKEL (reference sequence). CDR3 protein: CASSHAHNEQFF. CDR3 in DNA: TGTGCCAGCAGCCACGCCCACAATGAGCAGTTCTTC.

This chain connects TRBV2 to TRBJ1-2; D is possibly TRBD1 (6 bases). Germline V CDR1 and CDR2: SNHLY, FYNNEI. This CDR3 has 11 residues. The ends were cut back, 6 bases at V and 8 bases at J, with 10 bases in the middle. This CDR3 is CASRHRDGYTF. CDR3 nucleotide sequence: TGTGCCAGCAGGCACAGGGACGGCTACACCTTC.

V gene TRBV20-1 combines with J gene TRBJ1-4; 10 nucleotides align to TRBD1. CDR1 and CDR2 from the germline V gene are DFQATT and SNEGSKA (reference sequence). This CDR3 is built from 14 residues. Losses at the gene ends were 6 bases for V and 10 bases for J; bases not matched to a gene: 11. CDR3 protein: CSAISGTGDGKLFF. For the CDR3, the DNA is TGCAGTGCAATTTCCGGGACAGGGGATGGAAAACTGTTTTTT.

This clonotype was detected ten times or more. The CDR3 DNA reads as TGTGCCAGCAGCCGAATGGAGACCCAGTACTTC. It codes for CASSRMETQYF. This chain links TRBV5-6 with TRBJ2-5; D remains ambiguous. CDR3 length: 11 amino acids. Germline V gene sequence: CDR1 SGHDT, CDR2 YYEEEE. The germline V and J ends were trimmed by 4 bases and 5 bases, with 6 bases remaining between them.

This clonotype was recorded many times. The chain couples TRBV30 to TRBJ1-6; 7 nucleotides align to TRBD1. The ends lost 4 bases at V and 9 bases at J; junction bases unmatched: 9. The germline V gene encodes CDR1 GTSNPN and CDR2 SVGIG (reference sequence). The CDR3 extends over 14 amino acids. Here the CDR3 reads CAWTPTGRSSPLHF. The CDR3 DNA reads TGTGCCTGGACCCCGACAGGGAGGAGTTCACCCCTCCACTTT.

This clonotype was seen only a few times. V gene TRBV20-1 combines with J gene TRBJ1-4; D remains ambiguous. V lost 5 bases and J 5 bases, leaving 3 bases between the germline ends. The germline gives CDR1 DFQATT, CDR2 SNEGSKA (reference sequence). The CDR3 has 10 amino acids. As DNA, the CDR3 is TGCAGTGCTTACAATGAAAAACTGTTTTTT. It codes for CSAYNEKLFF.

The genes are TRBV6-5 and TRBJ1-1; possible D gene TRBD1, 6 bases. The CDR3 is made up of 14 amino acids. Trimming pared 4 bases from V and 2 bases from J, leaving 11 bases between. CDR1 MNHEY and CDR2 SVGAGI come from the germline V gene. The CDR3 coding sequence is TGTGCCAGCAGTTCCTCCAGGGGAAACACTGAAGCTTTCTTT. Amino acid sequence: CASSSSRGNTEAFF.

In its sample, this clonotype was seen many times. DNA for the CDR3: TGCAGTGCTCTCCTCGGGGGCATTTCGGCGTGGGAGAACACTGAAGCTTTCTTT. The encoded protein is CSALLGGISAWENTEAFF. The rearrangement uses TRBV20-1 and TRBJ1-1, with D possibly matching TRBD1 (6 bases). CDR3 length equals 18 residues. In germline, CDR1 is DFQATT, CDR2 SNEGSKA (reference sequence). V shed 5 bases and J shed 1 base, with 26 bases lying between them.